A selection of T cell receptor beta chains follows, all from one sample in a study of metastatic and nonmetastatic thyroid tumors. TCRdb recomputed clones from the PCR reads via MiXCR. The profile shows about 12,000 clones, around 23% of them singletons. The specimen sequenced was blood. These receptors all stem from a male donor with papillary thyroid cancer or a benign thyroid nodule (not recorded which). Some clones in this sample may be carry-over from other donors' samples. Both conserved end residues are part of each CDR3. A row's size may be missing; if present it is once, few, many or a size class.

J gene	V gene	clone size	CDR3 length	CDR3 protein
TRBJ2-3	TRBV20-1	many	14	CSGRVHGGPNTQYF
TRBJ2-1	TRBV24-1	few	12	CATSERQNEQFF
TRBJ2-1	TRBV11-2	-	15	CASSLWLGGYNEQFF
TRBJ2-1	TRBV24-1	-	15	CATSDATSGFYEQFF
TRBJ2-3	TRBV30	-	13	CAWSRTGSDTQYF
TRBJ2-1	TRBV20-1	-	13	CSAREAGVGEQFF
TRBJ1-5	TRBV2	medium-sized	15	CASRPGQGSNQPQHF
TRBJ1-6	TRBV30	medium-sized	14	CASHAGTGDSPLHF
TRBJ2-2	TRBV24-1	few	16	CATSEVDGVGTGELFF
TRBJ1-2	TRBV6-1	few	12	CASSEAGDGYTF
TRBJ1-5	TRBV20-1	once	13	CSARKQNDQPQHF
TRBJ2-7	TRBV6-1	medium-sized	14	CASAGGQGAGEQYF
TRBJ1-3	TRBV2	many	14	CASNEGTAGNTIYF
TRBJ2-3	TRBV4-1	-	15	CASSPSRGPTDTQYF
TRBJ1-1	TRBV20-1	many	14	CSAPEGGRETEAFF
TRBJ2-1	TRBV25-1	few	13	CASIHPGHNEQFF
TRBJ1-5	TRBV6-4	medium-sized	18	CASILTWDKTKINQPQHF
TRBJ1-6	TRBV7-2	-	13	CASSQTVNSPLHF
TRBJ2-1	TRBV25-1	few	14	CASKSSGPYNEQFF
TRBJ2-1	TRBV28	few	14	CASSGLAGYNEQFF
TRBJ2-2	TRBV7-9	many	11	CASSPSGELFF
TRBJ1-2	TRBV30	-	13	CAWSDGTGDGYTF
TRBJ2-7	TRBV7-2	-	14	CASSFTGTGYEQYF
TRBJ1-6	TRBV11-3	-	13	CASSLVVDSPLHF
TRBJ2-5	TRBV6-1	many	15	CASSQTSGGKETQYF
TRBJ1-2	TRBV12-5	-	11	CASGFTGGYTF